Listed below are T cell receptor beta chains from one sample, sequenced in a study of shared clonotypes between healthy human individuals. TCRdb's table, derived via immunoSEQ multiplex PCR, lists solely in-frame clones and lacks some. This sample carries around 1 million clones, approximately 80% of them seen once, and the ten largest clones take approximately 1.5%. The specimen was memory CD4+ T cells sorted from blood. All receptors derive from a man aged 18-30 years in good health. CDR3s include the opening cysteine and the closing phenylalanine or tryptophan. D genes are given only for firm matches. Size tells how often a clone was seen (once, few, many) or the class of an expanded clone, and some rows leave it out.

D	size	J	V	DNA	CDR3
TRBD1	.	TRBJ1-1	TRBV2	TGTGCCAGCAGCGAAACCGGGACAGGGGGCGTCACTGAAGCTTTCTTT	CASSETGTGGVTEAFF
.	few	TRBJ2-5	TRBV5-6	TGTGCCAGCTGCGCAGTCGGTACAGGCGACCAAGAGACCCAGTACTTC	CASCAVGTGDQETQYF
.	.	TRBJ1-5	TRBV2	TGTGCCAGCAGTGAGACTTATAGCAATCAGCCCCAGCATTTT	CASSETYSNQPQHF
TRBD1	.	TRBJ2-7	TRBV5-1	TGCGCCAGCAGCCGCGGGACAGGGGACTACGAGCAGTACTTC	CASSRGTGDYEQYF
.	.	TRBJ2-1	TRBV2	TGTGCCAGCAAGGGGAGGTCCTCCTACAATGAGCAGTTCTTC	CASKGRSSYNEQFF
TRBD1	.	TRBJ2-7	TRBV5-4	TGTGCCAGCAGCGTCCCGGGACAGGACTCCTACGAGCAGTACTTC	CASSVPGQDSYEQYF
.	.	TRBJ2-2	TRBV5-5	TGTGCCAGCAGCTTGGAGAGAACCGGGGAGCTGTTTTTT	CASSLERTGELFF
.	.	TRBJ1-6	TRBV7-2	TGTGCCAGCAGCCCCCGGGCTTATAATTCACCCCTCCACTTT	CASSPRAYNSPLHF
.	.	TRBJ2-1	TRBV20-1	TGCAGTGCTAGCCCTAGTGAGCAGTTCTTC	CSASPSEQFF
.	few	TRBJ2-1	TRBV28	TGTGCCAGCAGTTTAAGCCTAGCTGAGCAGTTCTTC	CASSLSLAEQFF
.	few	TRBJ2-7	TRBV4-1	TGCGCCAGCAGCCAAACCCCGTGGGGAGAGCAGTACTTC	CASSQTPWGEQYF
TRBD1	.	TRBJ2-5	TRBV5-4	TGTGCCAGCAGCTCCGGACAGGGCCTTCAAGAGACCCAGTACTTC	CASSSGQGLQETQYF
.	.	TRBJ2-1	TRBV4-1	TGCGCCAGCAGCCAACCCATTTCTCCCAACAATGAGCAGTTCTTC	CASSQPISPNNEQFF
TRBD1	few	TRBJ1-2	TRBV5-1	TGCGCCAGCAGCTTGGCTAGGTCGAGACAGGGGAACTATGGCTACACCTTC	CASSLARSRQGNYGYTF
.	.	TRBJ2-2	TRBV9	TGTGCCAGCAGCGCGCAGTTACAGGGACCCGGGGAGCTGTTTTTT	CASSAQLQGPGELFF
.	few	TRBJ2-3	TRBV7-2	TGTGCCAGCAGCTTAGTAGCTGTAAGCGGTAGCACAGATACGCAGTATTTT	CASSLVAVSGSTDTQYF
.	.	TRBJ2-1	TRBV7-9	TGTGCCAGCAGCTTCCGGGTATACAATGAGCAGTTCTTC	CASSFRVYNEQFF
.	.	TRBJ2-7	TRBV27	TGTGCCAGCAGTTTTCGTAACGAGCAGTACTTC	CASSFRNEQYF
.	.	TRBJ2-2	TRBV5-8	TGTGCCAGCAGCCACTACGCGCCCCGGCCCGGGGAGCTGTTTTTT	CASSHYAPRPGELFF
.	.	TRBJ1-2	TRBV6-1	TGTGCCAGCAGTGGGACGGCTAACTATGGCTACACCTTC	CASSGTANYGYTF
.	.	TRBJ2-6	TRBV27	TGTGCCAGCAGTCCCCGTGGCAGAAACTCTGGGGCCAACGTCCTGACTTTC	CASSPRGRNSGANVLTF
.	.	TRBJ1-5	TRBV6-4	TGTGCCAGCAGTGACTGGGCCTTTAGCAATCAGCCCCAGCATTTT	CASSDWAFSNQPQHF
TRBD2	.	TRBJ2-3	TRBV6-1	TGTGCCAGCAGTGAAGACGCGATAGCGGGTAGTCGAGATACGCAGTATTTT	CASSEDAIAGSRDTQYF
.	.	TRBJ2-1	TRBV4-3	TGCGCCAGCAGCCCGGTGGGGTACGCCTACAATGAGCAGTTCTTC	CASSPVGYAYNEQFF
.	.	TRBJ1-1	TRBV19	TGTGCCAGTAGTATCACCGGGAACACTGAAGCTTTCTTT	CASSITGNTEAFF
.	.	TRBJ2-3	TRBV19	TGTGCCAGTAAGGAGAAGGGCGGTCAGCCGGGATGGTCGCAGTATTTT	CASKEKGGQPGWSQYF
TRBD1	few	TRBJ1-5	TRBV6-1	TGTGCCAGCAGTGATGTACCGGGACAGGGGAATCAGCCCCAGCATTTT	CASSDVPGQGNQPQHF
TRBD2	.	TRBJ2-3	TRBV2	TGTGCCAGCAGTGACCGGACTAGCGCAGGTAGCACAGATACGCAGTATTTT	CASSDRTSAGSTDTQYF
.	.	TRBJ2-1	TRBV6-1	TGTGCCAGCAGTGGAGTAGCGGTCTCCTACAATGAGCAGTTCTTC	CASSGVAVSYNEQFF
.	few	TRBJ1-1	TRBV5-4	TGTGCCAGCAGCTTGGGAGGCACAGGTTCCACTGAAGCTTTCTTT	CASSLGGTGSTEAFF
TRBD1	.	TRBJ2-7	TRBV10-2	TGCGCCAGCAGCAAGTCCTCCAAACAGGGGGAGCAGTACTTC	CASSKSSKQGEQYF
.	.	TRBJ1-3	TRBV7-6	TGTGCCAGCAGCTTAGGGCCACTTAGCTCTGGAAACACCATATATTTT	CASSLGPLSSGNTIYF
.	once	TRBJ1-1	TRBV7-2	TGTGCCAGCAGCCGAACCAGGGTGATCACTGAAGCTTTCTTT	CASSRTRVITEAFF
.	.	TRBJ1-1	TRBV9	TGTGCCAGCAGCACCTATGGCGGATCGAACACTGAAGCTTTCTTT	CASSTYGGSNTEAFF
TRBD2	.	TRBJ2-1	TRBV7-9	TGTGCCAGCCGGCGGGAGGGTAACTACAATGAGCAGTTCTTC	CASRREGNYNEQFF
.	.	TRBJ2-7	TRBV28	TGTGCCAGCAGTTTCGTATCCCTCCAGCACGAGCAGTACTTC	CASSFVSLQHEQYF
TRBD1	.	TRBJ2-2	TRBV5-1	TGCGCCAGCAGTCGTGGACAGGGCGGGGAGCTGTTTTTT	CASSRGQGGELFF
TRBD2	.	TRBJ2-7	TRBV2	TGTGCCAGCAGTGAGGGACTAGCGGGGGTGACCTACGAGCAGTACTTC	CASSEGLAGVTYEQYF
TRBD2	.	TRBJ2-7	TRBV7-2	TGTGCCAGCAGCTTAGGAGGGACTAGCGGAACCTACGAGCAGTACTTC	CASSLGGTSGTYEQYF
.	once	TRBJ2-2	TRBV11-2	TGTGCCAGCAGCAAAGATAGGGGATTCGGGGAGCTGTTTTTT	CASSKDRGFGELFF
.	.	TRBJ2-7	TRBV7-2	TGTGCCAGCAGGCCAGGACAGCCGGGGGAGCAGTACTTC	CASRPGQPGEQYF
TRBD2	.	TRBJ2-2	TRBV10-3	TGTGCCATCGGGCTAGCGGCGAACACCGGGGAGCTGTTTTTT	CAIGLAANTGELFF
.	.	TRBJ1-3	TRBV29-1	TGCAGCGTTGCGGGTGGATCAGGAGGAGGAAACACCATATATTTT	CSVAGGSGGGNTIYF
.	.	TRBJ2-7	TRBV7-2	TGTGCCAGCAGCTCTATGGGTTTCTCCTACGAGCAGTACTTC	CASSSMGFSYEQYF
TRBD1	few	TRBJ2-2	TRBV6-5	TGTGCCAGCAGACCAACACGACAGGGAACAGGGGAGCTGTTTTTT	CASRPTRQGTGELFF
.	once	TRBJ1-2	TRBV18	TGTGCCAGCTCACCATCGGGTGACAGTTCCTATGGCTACACCTTC	CASSPSGDSSYGYTF
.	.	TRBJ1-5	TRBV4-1	TGCGCCAGCAGCCAAGACAGGGGCAATCAGCCCCAGCATTTT	CASSQDRGNQPQHF